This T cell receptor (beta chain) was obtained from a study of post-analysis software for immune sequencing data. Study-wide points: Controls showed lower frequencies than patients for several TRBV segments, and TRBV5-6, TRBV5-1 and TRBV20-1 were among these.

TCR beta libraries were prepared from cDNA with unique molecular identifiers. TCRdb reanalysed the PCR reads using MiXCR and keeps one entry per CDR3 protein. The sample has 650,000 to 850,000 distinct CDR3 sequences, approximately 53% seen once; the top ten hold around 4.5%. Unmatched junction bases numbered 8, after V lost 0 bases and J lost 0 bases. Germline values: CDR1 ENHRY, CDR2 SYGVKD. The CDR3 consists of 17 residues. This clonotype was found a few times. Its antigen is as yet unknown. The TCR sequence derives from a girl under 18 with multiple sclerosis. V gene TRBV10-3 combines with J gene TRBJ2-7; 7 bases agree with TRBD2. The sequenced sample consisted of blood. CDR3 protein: CAISESKWGGSSYEQYF. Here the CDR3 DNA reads TGTGCCATCAGTGAGTCTAAGTGGGGAGGGAGCTCCTACGAGCAGTACTTC.